The rows below give T cell receptor beta chains drawn from one sample of a study of cytomegalovirus exposure and HLA in healthy donors. Assay used: immunoSEQ multiplex PCR; TCRdb lists only in-frame clones, some missing. The repertoire consists of 210,000 or so clones, with around 84% occurring once and the leading ten covering 0.24%. The material sequenced was PBMCs. The receptors originated from a girl aged 2 to 10 in good health and CMV-seronegative. Each CDR3 is given with its conserved first and last residue. D genes are given only for firm matches. Rows may omit the clone size; those that give it use once, few, many or a size class.

>TRBV19|TRBJ1-1|TRBD1|NA
TGTGCCAGTAGTAGACAGGGGAAGGGGTTTAGGGCTTTCTTT
CASSRQGKGFRAFF
>TRBV6-6|TRBJ2-1|TRBD2|once
TGTGCCAGCAGACTCGGGACTAAAAACAATGAGCAGTTCTTC
CASRLGTKNNEQFF
>TRBV7-7|TRBJ2-5|NA|NA
TGTGCCAGCAGATCGACAGGTTCGGAGACCCAGTACTTC
CASRSTGSETQYF
>TRBV4-2|TRBJ1-4|NA|NA
TGTGCCAGCAGCCAAGATAGGTCGGGGGTGGAAAAACTGTTTTTT
CASSQDRSGVEKLFF
>TRBV11-2|TRBJ1-1|TRBD1|NA
TGTGCCAGCAGCTTCGGACAGGGGGCTAACACTGAAGCTTTCTTT
CASSFGQGANTEAFF
>TRBV10-3|TRBJ1-5|NA|NA
TGTGCCATCAGTGGCGGGGGGGAACGGGGCAATCAGCCCCAGCATTTT
CAISGGGERGNQPQHF
>TRBV7-9|TRBJ2-3|TRBD1|NA
TGTGCCAGCAGCTTACAGGGGGCCACAGATACGCAGTATTTT
CASSLQGATDTQYF
>TRBV19|TRBJ1-1|TRBD1|NA
TGTGCCAGTAGTATCCCGGGACAGCCTAACACTGAAGCTTTCTTT
CASSIPGQPNTEAFF
>TRBV15|TRBJ1-2|NA|few
TGTGCCACCAGCAGATTCCACCTCCAGGGTTTGCGGGGCTACACCTTC
CATSRFHLQGLRGYTF
>TRBV7-3|TRBJ2-4|TRBD2|few
TGTGCCAGCAGCACGGGGGGGGCCAAAAACATTCAGTACTTC
CASSTGGAKNIQYF
>TRBV27|TRBJ1-5|NA|NA
TGTGCCAGCAGAAACAGCTTTTATAGCAATCAGCCCCAGCATTTT
CASRNSFYSNQPQHF
>TRBV5-5|TRBJ2-5|TRBD2|NA
TGTGCCAGCAGCAGGATAGCGGGGGGTCCTGAGACCCAGTACTTC
CASSRIAGGPETQYF
>TRBV2|TRBJ2-1|NA|NA
TGTGCCAGCTCGGACGGGAGACCAAGAAGGGACGATGAGCAGTTCTTC
CASSDGRPRRDDEQFF
>TRBV5-1|TRBJ2-3|NA|NA
TGCGCCAGCAGCTTGGGGTCGGACAGAACAGATACGCAGTATTTT
CASSLGSDRTDTQYF
>TRBV14|TRBJ2-7|NA|NA
TGTGCCAGCAGCCCGGGATTCCTCTCCTACGAGCAGTACTTC
CASSPGFLSYEQYF
>TRBV6-5|TRBJ2-7|TRBD2|few
TGTGCCAGCAGTTATGGACTAGATGGCGACGAGCAGTACTTC
CASSYGLDGDEQYF
>TRBV29-1|TRBJ2-7|TRBD1|NA
TGCAGCGCCTACGACAGGGGTGGGTCCTACGAGCAGTACTTC
CSAYDRGGSYEQYF
>TRBV25-1|TRBJ2-3|TRBD2|NA
TGTGCCAGCAGCCCGGGACTAGCAGCGGGGGATACGCAGTATTTT
CASSPGLAAGDTQYF
>TRBV2|TRBJ1-5|NA|NA
TGTGCCAGCAGTGGGGCTAGCAATCAGCCCCAGCATTTT
CASSGASNQPQHF
>TRBV25-1|TRBJ2-3|TRBD2|NA
TGTGCCAGCAGTCAACGGGGGGGCGGGGCAGATACGCAGTATTTT
CASSQRGGGADTQYF
>TRBV5-1|TRBJ1-2|NA|NA
TGCGCCAGCAGCTTGAGAGCGGCAACTTATGGCTACACCTTC
CASSLRAATYGYTF
>TRBV11-3|TRBJ2-7|TRBD2|NA
TGTGCCAGCAGCTTAGACAACCTTCTTAGCGGGAGGGAACCCTACGAGCAGTACTTC
CASSLDNLLSGREPYEQYF
>TRBV28|TRBJ1-3|NA|NA
TGTGCCAGCAGTTTAGGGGGGTCCTCTGGAAACACCATATATTTT
CASSLGGSSGNTIYF
>TRBV12-5|TRBJ1-6|NA|NA
TGTGCTAGTGGTCCCTCCCGGTTTTTCTCCTATAATTCACCCCTCCACTTT
CASGPSRFFSYNSPLHF
>TRBV6-5|TRBJ1-1|TRBD1|NA
TGTGCCAGCAGTCCGACAGGGGCTTGGGAAGCTTTCTTT
CASSPTGAWEAFF
>TRBV28|TRBJ2-2|NA|NA
TGTGCCAGCAGTTTTTCGGTCACCGGGGAGCTGTTTTTT
CASSFSVTGELFF
>TRBV19|TRBJ2-7|NA|NA
TGTGCCAGTAGCTCAGGGTGGGGAAACGAGCAGTACTTC
CASSSGWGNEQYF
>TRBV7-3|TRBJ2-2|NA|NA
TGTGCCAGCAGAGGGGATAACACCGGGGAGCTGTTTTTT
CASRGDNTGELFF
>TRBV9|TRBJ1-6|NA|NA
TGTGCCAGCAGCGTAGAACAGGGCGATTCACCCCTCCACTTT
CASSVEQGDSPLHF
>TRBV11-2|TRBJ2-5|NA|NA
TGTGCCAGCAGCTTAGGCCGGTCCATGTACCAAGAGACCCAGTACTTC
CASSLGRSMYQETQYF
>TRBV7-6|TRBJ2-1|NA|NA
TGTGCCAGCAGCTCCCCCCAGGGGCTAAGCAATGAGCAGTTCTTC
CASSSPQGLSNEQFF
>TRBV13|TRBJ2-7|NA|once
TGTGCCAGCAGCTTAGGCCGACAGACGAGCAACGAGCAGTACTTC
CASSLGRQTSNEQYF
>TRBV2|TRBJ2-7|TRBD2|NA
TGTGCCAGCAGTGAACGTAGCGGGAGGCCCCACGAGCAGTACTTC
CASSERSGRPHEQYF
>TRBV7-6|TRBJ2-1|NA|NA
TGTGCCAGCAGCAACGGGGGATTTCGCCACAATGAGCAGTTCTTC
CASSNGGFRHNEQFF
>TRBV30|TRBJ1-1|TRBD1|NA
TGTGCCTGGAAACAGGGGGCGAACACTGAAGCTTTCTTT
CAWKQGANTEAFF
>TRBV4-1|TRBJ1-2|TRBD1|NA
TGCGCCAGCAGCGCATCCGGGACAGGGCGCTATGGCTACACCTTC
CASSASGTGRYGYTF
>TRBV7-9|TRBJ1-3|NA|NA
TGTGCCAGCAGCCCCAGTAGGGGGTCCGGAAACACCATATATTTT
CASSPSRGSGNTIYF
>TRBV7-2|TRBJ2-3|TRBD2|NA
TGTGCCAGCAGCCCCTCCCTAGCGGGGGGGGCAGATACGCAGTATTTT
CASSPSLAGGADTQYF
>TRBV19|TRBJ1-1|NA|once
TGTGCCAGTAGTATAGATAAGTGGGCTACGAACACTGAAGCTTTCTTT
CASSIDKWATNTEAFF
>TRBV18|TRBJ1-3|NA|NA
TGTGCCAGCTCACGCCTTAGTGGGCCTGGAAACACCATATATTTT
CASSRLSGPGNTIYF
>TRBV11-3|TRBJ2-2|NA|NA
TGTGCCAGCAGCTTCCCTCGCGGGGAGCTGTTTTTT
CASSFPRGELFF
>TRBV12-5|TRBJ1-1|NA|NA
TGTGCTAGTGGTCGAGGTGTAATGAACACTGAAGCTTTCTTT
CASGRGVMNTEAFF
>TRBV18|TRBJ1-5|TRBD1|once
TGTGCCAGCTCACCAATACGGGACAGCCAGAATCAGCCCCAGCATTTT
CASSPIRDSQNQPQHF
>TRBV5-6|TRBJ2-7|TRBD1|NA
TGTGCCAGCAGCGGGGGACAGGGGTACTACGAGCAGTACTTC
CASSGGQGYYEQYF
>TRBV18|TRBJ1-2|NA|few
TGTGCCAGCTCACCACCTTTAGAGGCGGGGCTCTATGGCTACACCTTC
CASSPPLEAGLYGYTF
>TRBV29-1|TRBJ2-5|NA|NA
TGCAGCGGTCTTGTAGCCCAAGAGACCCAGTACTTC
CSGLVAQETQYF
>TRBV6-6|TRBJ2-7|NA|NA
TGTGCCAGCAGTTACTCCCAGGGGCGAGGGAGCTACGAGCAGTACTTC
CASSYSQGRGSYEQYF
>TRBV10-3|TRBJ2-1|TRBD2|NA
TGTGCCAACCAAGCGGGAGGCGACAATGAGCAGTTCTTC
CANQAGGDNEQFF
>TRBV7-2|TRBJ1-2|NA|NA
TGTGCCAGCAGCTTAAGGGCAGAGAGGGATTTCTATGGCTACACCTTC
CASSLRAERDFYGYTF
>TRBV19|TRBJ1-1|NA|NA
TGTGCCAGTAGTTCTGGGGGGTTTGCGAACACTGAAGCTTTCTTT
CASSSGGFANTEAFF
>TRBV27|TRBJ1-5|NA|NA
TGTGCCAGCAGTGGGGGCGCGCGTCAGCCCCAGCATTTT
CASSGGARQPQHF
>TRBV29-1|TRBJ1-5|NA|NA
TGCAGCGTTGGGGGGCAACGTAGCAATCAGCCCCAGCATTTT
CSVGGQRSNQPQHF
>TRBV6-1|TRBJ2-4|NA|NA
TGTGCCAGCACTGCGACTAGTCCAGAAAACATTCAGTACTTC
CASTATSPENIQYF
>TRBV2|TRBJ2-5|TRBD1|NA
TGTGCCGGAAAGACAGGGCAGGCAGAGACCCAGTACTTC
CAGKTGQAETQYF
>TRBV5-6|TRBJ1-2|NA|NA
TGTGCCAGCAGCGGGCCACAGGGAAATGGCTACACCTTC
CASSGPQGNGYTF
>TRBV18|TRBJ2-5|TRBD1|NA
TGTGCCAGCTCACCAGGACAGGCCCAAGAGACCCAGTACTTC
CASSPGQAQETQYF
>TRBV7-9|TRBJ1-4|NA|NA
TGTGCCAGCAGGCCAACAGGTTCAACTAATGAAAAACTGTTTTTT
CASRPTGSTNEKLFF
>TRBV30|TRBJ2-3|TRBD2|NA
TGTGCCTGGCAGGCTAGCGGGGGAAAAGATACGCAGTATTTT
CAWQASGGKDTQYF